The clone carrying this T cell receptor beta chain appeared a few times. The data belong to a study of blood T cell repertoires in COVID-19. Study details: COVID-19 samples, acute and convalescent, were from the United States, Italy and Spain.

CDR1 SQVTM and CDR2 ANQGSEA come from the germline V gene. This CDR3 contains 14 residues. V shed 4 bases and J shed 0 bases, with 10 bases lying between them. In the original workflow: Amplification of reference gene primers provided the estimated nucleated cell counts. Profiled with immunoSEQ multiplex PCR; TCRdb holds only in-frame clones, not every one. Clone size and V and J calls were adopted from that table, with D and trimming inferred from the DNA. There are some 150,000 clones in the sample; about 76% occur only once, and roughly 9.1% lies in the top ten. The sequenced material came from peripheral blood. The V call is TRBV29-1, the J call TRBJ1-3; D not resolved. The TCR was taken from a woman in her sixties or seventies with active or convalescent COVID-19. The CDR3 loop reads CSVGEAPSGNTIYF. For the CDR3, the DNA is TGCAGCGTTGGAGAAGCCCCCTCTGGAAACACCATATATTTT.